The 7 T cell receptor beta chains below come from one sample, sequenced in a study of beta chain features in type 1 diabetes. Findings and caveats of the study: A moderate, significant TCRB CDR3 shortening appeared in type 1 diabetes across four CD4+ subsets.

These receptors have no known antigen. As every portion of the isolated RNA was reverse transcribed, the sequencing read expressed TCRB transcripts. Only in-frame clones appear in the TCRdb table, and some are missing; sequencing was by immunoSEQ multiplex PCR. The table includes hundreds of thousands of clones, 11% to 15% detected once. The sequencing input was naive CD4+ T cells from blood. The source of these receptors is a man aged 18 to 29 with type 1 diabetes.

This clone has just a few counts. The same CDR3 arises from other DNA sequences in this sample as well. The genes are TRBV2 and TRBJ2-7; no reliable D call. V lost 6 bases, J lost 0 bases, and 3 bases lay in between. The V gene's germline CDR1 is SNHLY and CDR2 FYNNEI. The CDR3 runs to 11 residues. Here the CDR3 DNA reads TGTGCCAGCAGCGGCTCCTACGAGCAGTACTTC. Protein product: CASSGSYEQYF.

The rearrangement joins TRBV5-1 to TRBJ2-7, with D unresolved. Germline lookup yields CDR1 SGHRS and CDR2 YFSETQ. Trimming left V 1 base short and J 1 base short, with 12 bases between. This CDR3 is built from 15 residues. The CDR3 DNA reads TGCGCCAGCAGCTTGAGTGAGATTGGGTCCTACGAGCAGTACTTC. Its protein product is CASSLSEIGSYEQYF.

This clone was counted only a few times. The rearrangement uses TRBV7-3 and TRBJ2-5; 7 bases line up with TRBD1. The CDR3 has 13 residues. Germline assignment: CDR1 SGHTA and CDR2 FQGTGA. V lost 5 bases to trimming and J lost 4 bases; unmatched junction nucleotides: 4. The CDR3, as DNA: TGTGCCAGCAGCCCAGGGGGTGCAGAGACCCAGTACTTC. Translating gives CASSPGGAETQYF.

This clone was detected only a few times. This chain connects TRBV7-9 to TRBJ2-3, with D unclear. Trimming took off 5 bases at V and 1 base at J, with 13 bases between the two ends. The CDR3 sequence is 15 residues long. CDR1 is SEHNR, CDR2 FQNEAQ, per germline (reference sequence). DNA for the CDR3: TGTGCCAGCAGCCGACGAGGTTCCCGCACAGATACGCAGTATTTT. This codes for CASSRRGSRTDTQYF.

This clone was recorded a few times. The chain links TRBV25-1 to TRBJ2-5, with 13 nucleotides matching TRBD2. V lost 10 bases and J lost 5; bases outside the gene matches: 7. The CDR3 is 14 amino acids. The V gene's germline CDR1 is MGHDK and CDR2 SYGVNS. The CDR3: CATSGTSGDETQYF. In DNA, the CDR3 is TGTGCCACCTCCGGGACTAGCGGGGACGAGACCCAGTACTTC.

The V and J genes are TRBV1 and TRBJ2-3; the tabulated D call, TRBD2, remains unverified against the DNA. TRBV1 is annotated as a pseudogene. This CDR3 has 19 amino acids. CDR3 DNA: TGCACCAGCAGCCGCAGGACTAGCGGGACCTCAACTAGCACAGATACGCAGTATTTT. Translated: CTSSRRTSGTSTSTDTQYF.

The chain carries TRBV5-1 and TRBJ1-1; no definite D call. The CDR3 contains 14 residues. CDR1 and CDR2 from the germline V gene are SGHRS and YFSETQ. V was shortened by 7 bases and J by 0 bases, with 13 bases between the two germline ends. CDR3 loop: CASLSEPMNTEAFF. In DNA form, the CDR3 reads TGCGCCAGCCTTTCTGAGCCCATGAACACTGAAGCTTTCTTT.